One sample yielded the 2 T cell receptor beta chains listed below, sequenced in a study of T cell changes during pregnancy in multiple sclerosis. Only in-frame clones appear in the TCRdb table, and some are missing; sequencing was by immunoSEQ multiplex PCR. In the table there are 91,000 or so clones, approximately 93% of which are singletons. Sequences were derived from peripheral blood, sampled after pregnancy. The source of these receptors is a female donor with multiple sclerosis, enrolled in a pregnancy study.

The rearrangement uses TRBV7-6 and TRBJ2-2; TRBD2 is a possible D gene (6 bases). Germline loops: CDR1 SGHVS, CDR2 FNYEAQ. The CDR3 length is 16 residues. With 1 base removed from V and 4 bases from J, the gap between germline ends came to 13 bases. CDR3: CASSLGVGGLTGELFF. The CDR3, as DNA: TGTGCCAGCAGCTTAGGCGTGGGAGGACTCACCGGGGAGCTGTTTTTT.

The chain joins TRBV6-1 to TRBJ2-7; no clear D gene. Germline CDR1 is MNHNS and CDR2 is SASEGT. This CDR3 comprises 14 residues. Trimming took off 4 bases at V and 9 bases at J, with 19 bases between the two ends. CDR3 residues: CASSGNYEYTWQYF. The DNA of the CDR3 is TGTGCCAGCAGTGGAAATTACGAGTATACGTGGCAGTACTTC.